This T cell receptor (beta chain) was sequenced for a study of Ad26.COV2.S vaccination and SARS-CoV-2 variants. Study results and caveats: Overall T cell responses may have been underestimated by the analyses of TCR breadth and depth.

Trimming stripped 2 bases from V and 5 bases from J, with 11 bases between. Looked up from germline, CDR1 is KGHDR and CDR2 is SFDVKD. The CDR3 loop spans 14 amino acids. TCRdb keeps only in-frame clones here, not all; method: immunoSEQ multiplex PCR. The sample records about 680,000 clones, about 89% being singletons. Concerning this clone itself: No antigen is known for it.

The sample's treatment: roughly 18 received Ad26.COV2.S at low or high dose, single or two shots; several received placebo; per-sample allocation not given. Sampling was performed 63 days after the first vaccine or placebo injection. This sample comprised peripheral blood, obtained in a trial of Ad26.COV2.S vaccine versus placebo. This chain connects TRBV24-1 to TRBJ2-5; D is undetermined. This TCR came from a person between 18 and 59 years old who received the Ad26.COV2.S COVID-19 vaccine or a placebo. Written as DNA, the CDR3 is TGTGCCACCAGTGATTCTCGGACGAGGGAGACCCAGTACTTC. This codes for CATSDSRTRETQYF.